Below are 5 T cell receptor beta chains sequenced from a single sample in a study of T-cell memory formation after mild COVID-19. TCRdb analysed the 5' RACE reads with MiXCR anew, one entry per CDR3 protein. The sample comprises about 560,000 distinct CDR3 sequences, roughly a fifth of which are singletons, and 8.4% rests with the top ten. Sequencing was carried out using PBMCs or a T cell subset sorted from them (not recorded which). Every receptor here comes from an adult woman who had mild COVID-19 (a few samples of this study predate the infection). Cell type and time point are not known.

In this sample, this clonotype turned up a few times. This sequence joins TRBV20-1 and TRBJ1-2; 7 positions match TRBD1. The CDR3 is 13 amino acids. Germline assignment: CDR1 DFQATT and CDR2 SNEGSKA (reference sequence). V gave up 0 bases and J gave up 8 bases; unmatched junction bases: 6. In DNA form, the CDR3 reads TGCAGTGCTAGAGATCTCGACAGGGAAGGCTACACCTTC. It translates to CSARDLDREGYTF.

The rearrangement joins TRBV20-1 to TRBJ2-1, with 10 nucleotides matching TRBD2. CDR3 length equals 16 residues. The trim removed 0 bases at V and 5 bases at J, leaving 7 bases unmatched. CDR1 is DFQATT, CDR2 SNEGSKA, per germline (reference sequence). The DNA of the CDR3 is TGCAGTGCTAGAGATATTAGCGGGGGGAAGCACAATGAGCAGTTCTTC. Translation gives CSARDISGGKHNEQFF.

This clonotype was counted a few times. V usage is TRBV25-1 and J usage is TRBJ1-2; no firm D call. Trimming pared 1 base from V and 14 bases from J, leaving 14 bases between. This CDR3 spans 12 amino acids. CDR1 MGHDK and CDR2 SYGVNS come from the germline V gene. The CDR3 sequence: CASSELVGRLTF. As DNA, the CDR3 is TGTGCCAGCAGTGAATTGGTCGGGCGTTTGACCTTC.

The chain employs TRBV12-3 or TRBV12-4 and TRBJ1-1; 8 nucleotides match TRBD1. The CDR3 covers 14 residues. V dropped 2 bases and J dropped 8; count of bases not matched to a gene: 7. CDR3 region: CASSLFSGGEEAFF. CDR3 nucleotide sequence: TGTGCCAGCAGTTTATTTTCAGGGGGCGAGGAAGCTTTCTTT.

This clonotype was found many times. This chain connects TRBV6-5 to TRBJ2-3; no reliable D call. Trimming shortened V by 6 bases and J by 5 bases, and 9 bases separated the two germline ends. The germline V gene has CDR1 MNHEY and CDR2 SVGAGI. The CDR3 extends over 12 amino acids. The CDR3 bases are TGTGCCAGCAGCTCTACAAGAGATACGCAGTATTTT. It codes for CASSSTRDTQYF.